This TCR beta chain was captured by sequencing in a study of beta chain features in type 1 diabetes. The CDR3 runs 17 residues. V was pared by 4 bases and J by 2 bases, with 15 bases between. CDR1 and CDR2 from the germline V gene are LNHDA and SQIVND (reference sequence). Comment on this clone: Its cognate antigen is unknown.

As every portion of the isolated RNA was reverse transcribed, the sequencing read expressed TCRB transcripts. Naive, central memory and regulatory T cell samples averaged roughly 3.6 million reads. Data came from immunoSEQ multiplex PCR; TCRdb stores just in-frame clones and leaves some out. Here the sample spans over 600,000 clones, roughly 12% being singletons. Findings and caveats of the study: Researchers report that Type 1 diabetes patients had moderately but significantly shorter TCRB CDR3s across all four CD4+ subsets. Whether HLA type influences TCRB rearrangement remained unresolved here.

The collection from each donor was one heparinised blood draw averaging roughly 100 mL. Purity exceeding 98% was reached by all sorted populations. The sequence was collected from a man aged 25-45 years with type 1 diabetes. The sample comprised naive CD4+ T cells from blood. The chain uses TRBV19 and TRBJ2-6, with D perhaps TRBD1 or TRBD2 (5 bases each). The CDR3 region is CASSRGRDGAGANVLTF. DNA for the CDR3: TGTGCCAGTAGTAGGGGCCGGGACGGCGCTGGGGCCAACGTCCTGACTTTC.